This T cell receptor beta chain was found in a study of patients and donors after allogeneic stem cell transplantation. TCRdb itself ran the RT-PCR reads through MiXCR, one entry per CDR3 protein. The top ten hold around half of the sample, which has some 11,000 distinct CDR3 sequences, approximately 25% seen once. The clonotype originates from a human donor who was either an allogeneic HSCT recipient or a stem cell or donor lymphocyte infusion donor (not recorded which). It is not recorded whose cells these are; they may come from a transplant donor. The sequencing sample was made of blood, either unsorted or a sorted T cell fraction (not recorded which).

The CDR3, as DNA: TGCGCCAGCAGCATGGACTGGGCGGAGCAGTTCTTC. Amino acid sequence: CASSMDWAEQFF. This chain links TRBV5-1 with TRBJ2-1; D is perhaps TRBD2 (5 bases). The V gene lost 4 bases and the J gene lost 10 bases, with 12 bases spanning the gap. There are 12 residues in the CDR3. Germline V gives CDR1 SGHRS, CDR2 YFSETQ.